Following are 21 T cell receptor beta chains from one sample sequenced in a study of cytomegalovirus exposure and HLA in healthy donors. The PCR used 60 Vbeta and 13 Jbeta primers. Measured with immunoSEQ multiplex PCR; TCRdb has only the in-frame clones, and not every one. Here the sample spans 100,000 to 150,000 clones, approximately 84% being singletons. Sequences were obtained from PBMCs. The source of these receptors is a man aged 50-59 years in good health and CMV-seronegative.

CDR3 in amino acids: CASSSIRGSSTDTQYF. The CDR3 bases are TGTGCCAGCAGTTCGATCCGCGGGTCTAGCACAGATACGCAGTATTTT. The chain links TRBV6-5 to TRBJ2-3; D may be TRBD2 (5 bases). This CDR3 is 16 amino acids long. CDR1 and CDR2 from the germline V gene are MNHEY and SVGAGI. Trimming cost V 4 bases and J 0 bases, with 14 bases left between them.

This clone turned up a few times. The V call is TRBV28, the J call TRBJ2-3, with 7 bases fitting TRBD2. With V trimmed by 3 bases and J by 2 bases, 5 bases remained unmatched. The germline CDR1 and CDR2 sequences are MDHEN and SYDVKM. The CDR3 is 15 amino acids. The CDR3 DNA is TGTGCCAGCAGTTTGGCTAGCGGTTACACAGATACGCAGTATTTT. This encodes CASSLASGYTDTQYF.

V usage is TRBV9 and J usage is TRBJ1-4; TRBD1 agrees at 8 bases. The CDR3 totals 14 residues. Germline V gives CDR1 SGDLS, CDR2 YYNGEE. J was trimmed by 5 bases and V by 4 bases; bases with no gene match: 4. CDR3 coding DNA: TGTGCCAGCAGCCTCGGACAGGGAAATGAAAAACTGTTTTTT. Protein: CASSLGQGNEKLFF. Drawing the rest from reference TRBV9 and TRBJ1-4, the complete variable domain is DSGVTQTPKHLITATGQRVTLRCSPRSGDLSVYWYQQSLDQGLQFLIQYYNGEERAKGNILERFSAQQFPDLHSELNLSSLELGDSALYFCASSLGQGNEKLFFGSGTQLSVL.

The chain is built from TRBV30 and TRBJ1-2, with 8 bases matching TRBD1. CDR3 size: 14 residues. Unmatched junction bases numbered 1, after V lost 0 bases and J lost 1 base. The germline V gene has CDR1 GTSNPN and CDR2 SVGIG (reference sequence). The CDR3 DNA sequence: TGTGCCTGGAGTGTGACAGGGGTTAACTATGGCTACACCTTC. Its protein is CAWSVTGVNYGYTF.

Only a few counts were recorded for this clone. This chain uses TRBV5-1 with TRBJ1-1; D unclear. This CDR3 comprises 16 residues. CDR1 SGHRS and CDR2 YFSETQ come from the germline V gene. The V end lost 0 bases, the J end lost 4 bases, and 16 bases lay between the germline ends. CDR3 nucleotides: TGCGCCAGCAGCTTGGTCCAGAGGCGATATGGCACTGAAGCTTTCTTT. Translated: CASSLVQRRYGTEAFF.

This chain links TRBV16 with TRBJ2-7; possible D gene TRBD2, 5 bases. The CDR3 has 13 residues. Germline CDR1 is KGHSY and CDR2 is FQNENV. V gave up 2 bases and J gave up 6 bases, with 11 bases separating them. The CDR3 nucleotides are TGTGCCAGCAGCCAAAACGGGATTACCGAGCAGTACTTC. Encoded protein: CASSQNGITEQYF.

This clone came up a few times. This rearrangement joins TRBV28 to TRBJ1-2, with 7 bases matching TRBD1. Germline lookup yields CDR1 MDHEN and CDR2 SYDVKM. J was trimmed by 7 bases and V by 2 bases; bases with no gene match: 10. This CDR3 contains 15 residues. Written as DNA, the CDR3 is TGTGCCAGCAGTTTAACGGACAGGTTTGGCGGTGGCTACACCTTC. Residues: CASSLTDRFGGGYTF.

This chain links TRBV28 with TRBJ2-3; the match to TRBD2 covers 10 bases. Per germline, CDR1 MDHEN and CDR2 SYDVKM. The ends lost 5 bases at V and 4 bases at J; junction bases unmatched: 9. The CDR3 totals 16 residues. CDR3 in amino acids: CASSPLAGVRPDTQYF. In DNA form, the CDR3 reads TGTGCCAGCAGTCCCCTAGCGGGAGTGAGGCCAGATACGCAGTATTTT. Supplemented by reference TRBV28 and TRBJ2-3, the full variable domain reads DVKVTQSSRYLVKRTGEKVFLECVQDMDHENMFWYRQDPGLGLRLIYFSYDVKMKEKGDIPEGYSVSREKKERFSLILESASTNQTSMYLCASSPLAGVRPDTQYFGPGTRLTVL.

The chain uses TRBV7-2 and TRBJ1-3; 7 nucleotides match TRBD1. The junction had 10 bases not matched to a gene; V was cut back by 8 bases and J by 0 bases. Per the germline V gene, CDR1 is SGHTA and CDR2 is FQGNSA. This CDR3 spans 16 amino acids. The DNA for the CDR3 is TGTGCCAGCGTAGAACCCAGGGGGGACTCTGGAAACACCATATATTTT. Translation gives CASVEPRGDSGNTIYF.

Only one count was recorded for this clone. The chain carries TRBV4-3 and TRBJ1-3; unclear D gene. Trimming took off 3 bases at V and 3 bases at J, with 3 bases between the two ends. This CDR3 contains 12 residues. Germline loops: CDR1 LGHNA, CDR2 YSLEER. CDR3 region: CASSHSGNTIYF. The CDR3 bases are TGCGCCAGCAGCCACAGTGGAAACACCATATATTTT.

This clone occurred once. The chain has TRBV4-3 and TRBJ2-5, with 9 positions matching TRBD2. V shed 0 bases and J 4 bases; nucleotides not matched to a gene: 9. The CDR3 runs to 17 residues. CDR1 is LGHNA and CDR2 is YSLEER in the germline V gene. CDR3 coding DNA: TGCGCCAGCAGCCAAGATAGGGCTAGCGGGAAGGGAGAGACCCAGTACTTC. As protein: CASSQDRASGKGETQYF.

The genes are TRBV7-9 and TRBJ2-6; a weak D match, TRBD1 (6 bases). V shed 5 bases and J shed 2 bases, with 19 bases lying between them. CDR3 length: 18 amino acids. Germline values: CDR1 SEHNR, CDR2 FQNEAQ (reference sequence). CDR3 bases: TGTGCCAGCAGCGAGAGACAGGCCGAGGTGGCTGGGGCCAACGTCCTGACTTTC. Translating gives CASSERQAEVAGANVLTF. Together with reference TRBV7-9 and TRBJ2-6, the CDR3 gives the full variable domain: DTGVSQNPRHKITKRGQNVTFRCDPISEHNRLYWYRQTLGQGPEFLTYFQNEAQLEKSRLLSDRFSAERPKGSFSTLEIQRTEQGDSAMYLCASSERQAEVAGANVLTFGAGSRLTVL.

In DNA form, the CDR3 reads TGTGCCAGCAACCCTAGCGGGAACACTGAAGCTTTCTTT. Amino acid sequence: CASNPSGNTEAFF. The chain links TRBV5-6 to TRBJ1-1; no firm D call. Germline V gene data show CDR1 as SGHDT and CDR2 as YYEEEE. V shed 6 bases and J shed 1 base, with 10 bases lying between them. The CDR3 consists of 13 residues.

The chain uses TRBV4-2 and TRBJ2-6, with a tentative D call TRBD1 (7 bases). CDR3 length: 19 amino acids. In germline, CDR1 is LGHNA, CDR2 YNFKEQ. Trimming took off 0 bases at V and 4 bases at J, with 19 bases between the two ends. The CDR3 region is CASSQDRSRGVGGANVLTF. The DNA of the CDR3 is TGTGCCAGCAGCCAAGATAGGAGCAGGGGGGTAGGGGGGGCCAACGTCCTGACTTTC.

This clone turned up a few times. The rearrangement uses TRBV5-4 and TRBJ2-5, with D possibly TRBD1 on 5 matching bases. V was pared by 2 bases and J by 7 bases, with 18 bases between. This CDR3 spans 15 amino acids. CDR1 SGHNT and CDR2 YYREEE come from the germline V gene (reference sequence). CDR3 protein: CASSLWGREVGTQYF. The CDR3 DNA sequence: TGTGCCAGCAGCTTATGGGGCAGGGAAGTAGGGACCCAGTACTTC.

CDR3 amino acids: CASSYSNRGGEGYTF. The CDR3 DNA is TGTGCCAGCAGTTACTCGAATCGGGGAGGGGAAGGCTACACCTTC. V gene TRBV6-5 combines with J gene TRBJ1-2, with TRBD1 as a possible D gene (5 bases). Germline-derived CDR1 and CDR2 are MNHEY and SVGAGI. The ends were cut back, 0 bases at V and 8 bases at J, with 16 bases in the middle. The CDR3 totals 15 residues.

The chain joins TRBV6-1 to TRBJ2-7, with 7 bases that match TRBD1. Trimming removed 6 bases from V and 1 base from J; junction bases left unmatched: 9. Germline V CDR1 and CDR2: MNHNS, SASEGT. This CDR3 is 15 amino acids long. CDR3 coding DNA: TGTGCCAGCAGCCCCCCGGGACAGATGTCCTACGAGCAGTACTTC. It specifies CASSPPGQMSYEQYF.

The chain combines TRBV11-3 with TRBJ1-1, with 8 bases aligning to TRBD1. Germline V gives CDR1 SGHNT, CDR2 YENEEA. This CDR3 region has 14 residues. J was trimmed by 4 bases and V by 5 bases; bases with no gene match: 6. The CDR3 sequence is CASSPGQATTEAFF. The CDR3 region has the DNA TGTGCCAGCAGCCCGGGACAGGCGACCACTGAAGCTTTCTTT. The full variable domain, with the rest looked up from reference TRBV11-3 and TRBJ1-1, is EAGVVQSPRYKIIEKKQPVAFWCNPISGHNTLYWYLQNLGQGPELLIRYENEEAVDDSQLPKDRFSAERLKGVDSTLKIQPAELGDSAVYLCASSPGQATTEAFFGQGTRLTVV.

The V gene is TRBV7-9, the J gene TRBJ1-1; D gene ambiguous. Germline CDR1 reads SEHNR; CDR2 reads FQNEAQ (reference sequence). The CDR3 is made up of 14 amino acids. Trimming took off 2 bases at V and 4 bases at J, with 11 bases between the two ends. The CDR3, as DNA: TGTGCCAGCAGCTTATACCAGGTGGGCACTGAAGCTTTCTTT. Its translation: CASSLYQVGTEAFF.

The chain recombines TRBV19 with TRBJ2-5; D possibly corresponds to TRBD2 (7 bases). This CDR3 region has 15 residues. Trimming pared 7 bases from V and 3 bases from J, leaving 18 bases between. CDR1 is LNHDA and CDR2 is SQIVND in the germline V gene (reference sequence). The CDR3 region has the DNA TGTGCCAGTACCTCCGAGGGGGGGAATGAAGAGACCCAGTACTTC. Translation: CASTSEGGNEETQYF.

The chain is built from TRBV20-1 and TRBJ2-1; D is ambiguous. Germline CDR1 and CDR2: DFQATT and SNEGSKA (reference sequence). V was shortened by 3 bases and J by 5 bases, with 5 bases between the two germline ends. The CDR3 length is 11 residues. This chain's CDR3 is CSARRNNEQFF. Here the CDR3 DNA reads TGCAGTGCTAGGAGGAACAATGAGCAGTTCTTC.